These T cell receptor beta chains were read from a single sample in a study of blood T cell repertoires in COVID-19. Produced via immunoSEQ multiplex PCR; TCRdb's table is partial and in-frame only. The sample consists of about 72,000 clones, more than 75% of them appearing once. Specimen: peripheral blood. The receptors stem from a man between 65 and 80 years old with active or convalescent COVID-19. Both conserved end residues are part of each CDR3. Fields, in order: clone size, D gene, V gene, J gene, CDR3 protein, CDR3 DNA. The D gene is left open where the match is weak. Expanded clones get a size class; other rows say once, few or many, or leave the size out.

>few|NA|TRBV6-1|TRBJ1-3
CASSEIGVLLYF
TGTGCCAGCAGTGAAATCGGGGTGCTATTATATTTT
>NA|TRBD1|TRBV7-9|TRBJ1-2
CASSFGTVSNYGYTF
TGTGCCAGCAGCTTCGGGACAGTGTCTAACTATGGCTACACCTTC
>NA|NA|TRBV4-2|TRBJ1-5
CASSQDAGNQPQHF
TGTGCCAGCAGCCAGGACGCGGGTAATCAGCCCCAGCATTTT
>few|TRBD1|TRBV28|TRBJ2-2
CATRRGDRGHGELFF
TGTGCCACCAGGCGAGGGGACAGGGGCCACGGGGAGCTGTTTTTT
>once|TRBD1|TRBV28|TRBJ1-1
CASSLAGGMNTEAFF
TGTGCCAGCAGTTTGGCAGGGGGCATGAACACTGAAGCTTTCTTT
>NA|TRBD1|TRBV6-5|TRBJ2-1
CASSRTGVYNEQFF
TGTGCCAGCAGTAGGACAGGGGTCTACAATGAGCAGTTCTTC
>NA|TRBD1|TRBV5-1|TRBJ1-4
CASSFTTGAREKLFF
TGCGCCAGCAGCTTTACGACAGGGGCTCGCGAAAAACTGTTTTTT
>NA|NA|TRBV5-1|TRBJ1-4
CASSHGGSNEKLFF
TGCGCCAGCAGCCACGGGGGATCTAATGAAAAACTGTTTTTT
>NA|TRBD1|TRBV7-9|TRBJ2-7
CASSFPPGQGIYEQYF
TGTGCCAGCAGCTTTCCGCCGGGACAGGGAATCTACGAGCAGTACTTC
>NA|NA|TRBV6-6|TRBJ1-1
CASRDRRDTEAFF
TGTGCCAGCAGGGATCGACGGGACACTGAAGCTTTCTTT
>NA|NA|TRBV28|TRBJ2-3
CASSLYTDTQYF
TGTGCCAGCAGCCTTTACACAGATACGCAGTATTTT
>once|NA|TRBV4-1|TRBJ2-3
CASSMVGAKGTDTQYF
TGCGCCAGCAGCATGGTGGGAGCTAAAGGCACAGATACGCAGTATTTT
>NA|NA|TRBV27|TRBJ1-4
CASGDPSAGNEKLFF
TGTGCCAGCGGCGACCCCTCTGCGGGGAATGAAAAACTGTTTTTT
>NA|TRBD1|TRBV30|TRBJ2-5
CAWQQGRETQYF
TGTGCCTGGCAACAGGGGCGAGAGACCCAGTACTTC
>NA|NA|TRBV7-2|TRBJ1-5
CASSLARYQPQHF
TGTGCCAGCAGCTTAGCCAGATATCAGCCCCAGCATTTT
>NA|NA|TRBV5-1|TRBJ1-6
CASSYGRGMESSYNSPLHF
TGCGCCAGCAGCTACGGCAGGGGTATGGAAAGCTCCTATAATTCACCCCTCCACTTT
>NA|NA|TRBV4-1|TRBJ1-1
CASSQGGGISQGNTEAFF
TGCGCCAGCAGCCAAGGAGGCGGAATTAGTCAGGGGAACACTGAAGCTTTCTTT
>NA|TRBD2|TRBV7-3|TRBJ2-1
CASSFASGRDEQFF
TGTGCCAGCAGCTTCGCTAGCGGGCGGGATGAGCAGTTCTTC
>NA|NA|TRBV2|TRBJ2-1
CASSEAGRQFF
TGTGCCAGCAGTGAAGCGGGCCGGCAGTTCTTC
>NA|TRBD2|TRBV30|TRBJ2-1
CAWNRGSDGDEQFF
TGTGCCTGGAACCGCGGGAGTGATGGAGATGAGCAGTTCTTC
>NA|NA|TRBV7-2|TRBJ1-2
CASSTAGWGGYTF
TGTGCCAGCAGCACGGCAGGGTGGGGTGGCTACACCTTC
>once|NA|TRBV21-1|TRBJ1-4
CASYQTDNEKLFF
TGTGCCAGCTACCAGACAGATAATGAAAAACTGTTTTTT
>NA|NA|TRBV5-4|TRBJ1-1
CASSLKGVDTEAFF
TGTGCCAGCAGCTTAAAAGGAGTGGACACTGAAGCTTTCTTT
>NA|TRBD1|TRBV7-2|TRBJ1-6
CASTLTGDSPLHF
TGTGCCAGCACCCTGACAGGGGATTCACCCCTCCACTTT
>NA|NA|TRBV28|TRBJ2-3
CASSSFGRSDTQYF
TGTGCCAGCAGTTCTTTTGGAAGGAGCGATACGCAGTATTTT
>once|NA|TRBV5-1|TRBJ1-3
CASSSQGNTIYF
TGCGCCAGCAGCTCACAGGGAAACACCATATATTTT
>NA|NA|TRBV27|TRBJ1-1
CASSPLFNTEAFF
TGTGCCAGCAGTCCCCTCTTTAACACTGAAGCTTTCTTT
>once|TRBD2|TRBV18|TRBJ2-7
CASSPAGGRGTSGRTVFEQYF
TGTGCCAGCTCACCAGCGGGAGGACGCGGGACTAGCGGGAGGACGGTTTTCGAGCAGTACTTC
>NA|TRBD2|TRBV11-3|TRBJ2-1
CASSRDGREGLFF
TGTGCCAGCAGCCGAGACGGACGGGAGGGCCTTTTCTTC
>NA|NA|TRBV6-1|TRBJ2-7
CASSENPGYLSYEQYF
TGTGCCAGCAGTGAAAATCCGGGGTACCTCTCCTACGAGCAGTACTTC
>NA|NA|TRBV2|TRBJ1-2
CASSVFGRNYGYTF
TGTGCCAGCAGTGTTTTCGGCAGGAACTATGGCTACACCTTC
>few|NA|TRBV15|TRBJ1-6
CATSRDASAASPLHF
TGTGCCACCAGCAGAGACGCCAGCGCAGCATCACCCCTCCACTTT
>NA|TRBD2|TRBV28|TRBJ2-2
CASSPPGLAGAGELFF
TGTGCCAGCAGTCCCCCGGGACTAGCGGGAGCCGGGGAGCTGTTTTTT
>NA|TRBD2|TRBV6-4|TRBJ2-1
CASIRLAGIPYNEQFF
TGTGCCAGCATTCGACTAGCGGGAATCCCCTACAATGAGCAGTTCTTC
>NA|TRBD1|TRBV28|TRBJ2-7
CASSNDRVPSSEQYF
TGTGCCAGCAGCAACGACAGGGTGCCCAGTAGCGAGCAGTACTTC
>NA|NA|TRBV9|TRBJ2-2
CASSVGGGVTGELFF
TGTGCCAGCAGCGTAGGTGGAGGGGTCACCGGGGAGCTGTTTTTT